This T cell receptor (beta chain) appears in the sequencing data of a study of T cells in localized non-small cell lung cancer. TCRdb's table, derived via immunoSEQ multiplex PCR, lists solely in-frame clones and lacks some. The repertoire holds about 1,600 clones, with over 15% as singletons. The clonotype was recovered from an older female donor with stage I lung adenocarcinoma. The specimen comprised normal lung tissue next to the tumor, sampled before any cancer treatment.

CDR3 DNA sequence: TGTGCCAGCAGCTTCGGACAGGGTTTTACTGAAGCTTTCTTT. Protein product: CASSFGQGFTEAFF. The chain carries TRBV11-3 and TRBJ1-1, with 8 nucleotides matching TRBD1. With 3 bases clipped from V and 5 bases from J, the junction kept 5 bases outside the gene matches. This CDR3 contains 14 residues. Germline CDR1 is SGHNT and CDR2 is YENEEA.